The 15 T cell receptor beta chains given below trace back to one sample, sequenced in a study of T-cell reconstitution after alpha-beta-depleted transplantation in children. It was with unique molecular identifiers that the TCRbeta library was prepared. MiXCR was run by TCRdb on the PCR reads, yielding one entry per CDR3 protein. Of over 150,000 distinct CDR3 sequences in the sample, roughly 6% were seen once. Sample: PBMCs, taken before TCRalphabeta/CD19-depleted stem cell transplant. These receptors all stem from a girl under two years old with combined immunodeficiency, due to receive a stem cell transplant.

This clonotype was found many times. The chain carries TRBV4-3 and TRBJ2-7; the D gene is possibly TRBD2 (6 bases). The V end lost 4 bases, the J end lost 5 bases, and 18 bases lay between the germline ends. CDR1 and CDR2 from the germline V gene are LGHNA and YSLEER. The CDR3 has 15 residues. CDR3 bases: TGCGCCAGCAGCCTAGTTTCAGGAGGGACCCACGAGCAGTACTTC. Residues: CASSLVSGGTHEQYF.

This clonotype has a count of ten or more. V and J are TRBV29-1 and TRBJ1-1; D unresolved. The germline V gene has CDR1 SQVTM and CDR2 ANQGSEA. Trimming pared 4 bases from V and 3 bases from J, leaving 12 bases between. This CDR3 spans 13 amino acids. The CDR3 DNA is TGCAGCGTTGTAGGGCCTGGGGACACTGAAGCTTTCTTT. Its translation is CSVVGPGDTEAFF.

This clonotype was counted many times. V is TRBV20-1 and J is TRBJ2-5; 9 nucleotides line up with TRBD2. The CDR3 length is 14 residues. V was pared by 4 bases and J by 5 bases, with 8 bases of the junction left unmatched. Germline V gene data show CDR1 as DFQATT and CDR2 as SNEGSKA (reference sequence). CDR3 DNA sequence: TGCAGTGCTATGAGCGGGGGGAGCTGGGAGACCCAGTACTTC. This gives the protein CSAMSGGSWETQYF.

This clonotype has at least ten counts. The chain combines TRBV5-6 with TRBJ2-7, with 11 positions matching TRBD2. The CDR3 spans 14 residues. Per germline, CDR1 SGHDT and CDR2 YYEEEE. With V trimmed by 5 bases and J by 4 bases, 5 bases remained unmatched. Here the CDR3 reads CASRESSGRYEQYF. As DNA, the CDR3 is TGTGCCAGCAGGGAATCTAGCGGGAGGTACGAGCAGTACTTC. The whole variable domain, filled in from reference TRBV5-6 and TRBJ2-7, reads DAGVTQSPTHLIKTRGQQVTLRCSPKSGHDTVSWYQQALGQGPQFIFQYYEEEERQRGNFPDRFSGHQFPNYSSELNVNALLLGDSALYLCASRESSGRYEQYFGPGTRLTVT.

This clonotype was picked up many times. The V call is TRBV25-1, the J call TRBJ1-1; D ambiguous. The length of the CDR3 is 13 residues. Germline loops: CDR1 MGHDK, CDR2 SYGVNS. With 5 bases removed from V and 6 bases from J, the gap between germline ends came to 13 bases. In nucleotides, the CDR3 is TGTGCCAGCAGTTCCCCCCCGGTTCCTGAAGCTTTCTTT. This codes for CASSSPPVPEAFF.

There are many counts of this clonotype. The V gene is TRBV24-1, the J gene TRBJ2-1, with D possibly matching TRBD2 (7 bases). The CDR3 covers 19 residues. The V gene lost 1 base and the J gene lost 8 bases, with 26 bases spanning the gap. Germline V CDR1 and CDR2: KGHDR, SFDVKD. The CDR3 sequence is CATSDFGRGHLKSSDEQFF. As DNA, the CDR3 is TGTGCCACCAGTGATTTTGGGAGGGGACACTTAAAAAGTAGCGATGAGCAGTTCTTC.

The rearrangement uses TRBV10-1 and TRBJ2-1; 7 nucleotides match TRBD2. The germline CDR1 and CDR2 sequences are WNHNN and SYGVQD (reference sequence). Trimming cost V 0 bases and J 1 base; bases outside gene matches: 3. This CDR3 comprises 16 residues. In DNA, the CDR3 is TGCGCCAGCAGTGAGTCGGACGGGGGGTCCTACAATGAGCAGTTCTTC. It specifies CASSESDGGSYNEQFF.

Many counts were recorded for this clonotype. This sequence joins TRBV3-1 and TRBJ2-3, with TRBD2 matching 9 bases. Trimming at V came to 3 bases and at J to 2 bases, leaving 9 bases not matched to a gene. CDR1 and CDR2 (germline): LGHDT, YNNKEL (reference sequence). This CDR3 is 17 amino acids long. The DNA for the CDR3 is TGTGCCAGCAGCCAGGATGTGCTAGCGGGGATCACAGATACGCAGTATTTT. As protein: CASSQDVLAGITDTQYF.

This clonotype was detected ten times or more. This sequence joins TRBV12-3 or TRBV12-4 and TRBJ2-5; D is uncertain. Between the trimmed V and J ends, which lost 3 bases and 2 bases, there was a span of 7 bases. The CDR3 totals 13 residues. CDR3 protein: CASSLDQQETQYF. The DNA of the CDR3 is TGTGCCAGCAGTTTGGACCAACAAGAGACCCAGTACTTC.

This clonotype was counted many times. The chain uses TRBV28 and TRBJ2-1, with a weak D call TRBD2 (7 bases). Germline CDR1 is MDHEN and CDR2 is SYDVKM. V shed 3 bases and J shed 1 base, with 19 bases lying between them. CDR3 size: 18 residues. In DNA, the CDR3 is TGTGCCAGCAGTTTTTTTCCCCGCGGGGGCCAGTCCTACAATGAGCAGTTCTTC. Its protein is CASSFFPRGGQSYNEQFF.

This clonotype was seen many times. The chain links TRBV5-1 to TRBJ2-7; 10 nucleotides align to TRBD1. V lost 4 bases and J lost 5; bases outside the gene matches: 12. The germline gives CDR1 SGHRS, CDR2 YFSETQ. The CDR3 totals 16 residues. The CDR3 region has the DNA TGCGCCAGCAGCCCGACAGGGGGCAATCTAGTAAACGAGCAGTACTTC. This encodes CASSPTGGNLVNEQYF.

This sequence joins TRBV30 and TRBJ2-1; D is ambiguous. Trimming removed 0 bases at V and 5 bases at J, with 8 bases between. This CDR3 has 13 residues. CDR1 GTSNPN and CDR2 SVGIG come from the germline V gene (reference sequence). The CDR3 protein is CAWSVLVHNEQFF. The CDR3, as DNA: TGTGCCTGGAGTGTACTTGTCCACAATGAGCAGTTCTTC.

At least ten counts were recorded for this clonotype. The J gene is TRBJ2-2, the V gene TRBV12-3 or TRBV12-4, with 8 bases that match TRBD1. V trimming: 8 bases; J trimming: 4 bases; junction bases outside the gene matches: 3. The CDR3 is made up of 13 amino acids. The CDR3 nucleotides are TGTGCCAGCCACACAGGGGGCACCGGGGAGCTGTTTTTT. Protein: CASHTGGTGELFF.

V usage is TRBV20-1 and J usage is TRBJ2-4; no definite D call. The germline V gene has CDR1 DFQATT and CDR2 SNEGSKA (reference sequence). This CDR3 comprises 13 residues. The ends were cut back, 3 bases at V and 6 bases at J, with 12 bases in the middle. In DNA form, the CDR3 reads TGCAGTGCTAGTGCGCAGCACGGAAACATTCAGTACTTC. Translation gives CSASAQHGNIQYF.

This clonotype was observed many times. This chain connects TRBV27 to TRBJ2-7, with D tentatively TRBD1 (6 bases). This CDR3 is built from 14 residues. Germline V gives CDR1 MNHEY, CDR2 SMNVEV (reference sequence). V was clipped by 3 bases and J by 0 bases, with 9 bases between them. The CDR3 here is CASSLARGSYEQYF. CDR3 nucleotide sequence: TGTGCCAGCAGTTTGGCCAGGGGCTCCTACGAGCAGTACTTC.